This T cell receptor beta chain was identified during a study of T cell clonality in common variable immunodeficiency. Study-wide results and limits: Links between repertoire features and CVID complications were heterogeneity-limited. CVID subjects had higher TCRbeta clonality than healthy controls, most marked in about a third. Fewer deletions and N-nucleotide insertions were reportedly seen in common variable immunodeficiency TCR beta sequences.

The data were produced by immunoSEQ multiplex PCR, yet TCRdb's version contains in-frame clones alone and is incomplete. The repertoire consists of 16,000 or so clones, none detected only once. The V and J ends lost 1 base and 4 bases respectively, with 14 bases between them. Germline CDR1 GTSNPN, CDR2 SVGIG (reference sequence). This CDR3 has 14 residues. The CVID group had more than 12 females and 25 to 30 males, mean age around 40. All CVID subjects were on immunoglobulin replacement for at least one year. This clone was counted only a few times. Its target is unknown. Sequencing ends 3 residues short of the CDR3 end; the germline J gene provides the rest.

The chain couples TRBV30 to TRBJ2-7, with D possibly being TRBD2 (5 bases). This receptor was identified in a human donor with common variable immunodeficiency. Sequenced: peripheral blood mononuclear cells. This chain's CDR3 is CAWSGKGTGYEQYF. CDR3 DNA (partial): TGTGCCTGGAGTGGGAAGGGCACGGGGTACGAG.